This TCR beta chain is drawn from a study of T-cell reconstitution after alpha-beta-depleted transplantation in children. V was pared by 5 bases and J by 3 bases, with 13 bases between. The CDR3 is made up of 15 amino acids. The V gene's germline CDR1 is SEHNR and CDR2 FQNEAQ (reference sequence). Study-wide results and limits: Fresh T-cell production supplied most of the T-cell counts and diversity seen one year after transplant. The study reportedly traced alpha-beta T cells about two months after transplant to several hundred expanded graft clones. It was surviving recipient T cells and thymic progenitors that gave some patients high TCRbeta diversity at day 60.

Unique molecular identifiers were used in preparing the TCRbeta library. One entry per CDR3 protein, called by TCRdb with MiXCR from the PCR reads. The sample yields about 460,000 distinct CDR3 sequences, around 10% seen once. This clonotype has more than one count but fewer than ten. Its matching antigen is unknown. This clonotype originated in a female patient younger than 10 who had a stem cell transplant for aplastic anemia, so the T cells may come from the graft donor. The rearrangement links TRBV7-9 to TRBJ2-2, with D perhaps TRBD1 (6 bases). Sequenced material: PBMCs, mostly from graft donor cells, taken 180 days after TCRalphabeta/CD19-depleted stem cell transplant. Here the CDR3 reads CASSLRQEHTGELFF. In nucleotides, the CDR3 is TGTGCCAGCAGCCTGAGACAGGAACACACCGGGGAGCTGTTTTTT.